The present entry profiles one T cell receptor beta chain with its context. As yet, its antigen is unknown. J lost 1 base, V lost 1 base, and 3 bases had no gene match. CDR1 and CDR2 (germline): LNHDA, SQIVND (reference sequence). The CDR3 length is 16 residues. The data are from a study of cytomegalovirus exposure and HLA in healthy donors. General observations from the study: In terms of immune exposure information, only CMV serostatus was available. In vitro assays verified that a few CMV-associated chains recognized CMV antigens specifically.

13 Jbeta primers and 60 Vbeta primers were used for the PCR. Generated by immunoSEQ multiplex PCR, the TCRdb table keeps only in-frame clones and is missing some. The table records approximately 110,000 clones, over 70% of them present only once. The chain uses TRBV19 and TRBJ2-4; 8 bases fit TRBD2. The sample taken for sequencing was PBMCs. This receptor was identified in a woman aged 40 to 50 in good health and CMV-seropositive. In DNA form, the CDR3 reads TGTGCCAGTAGTATAGGACAGCGGGGGGCCAAAAACATTCAGTACTTC. The encoded protein is CASSIGQRGAKNIQYF.